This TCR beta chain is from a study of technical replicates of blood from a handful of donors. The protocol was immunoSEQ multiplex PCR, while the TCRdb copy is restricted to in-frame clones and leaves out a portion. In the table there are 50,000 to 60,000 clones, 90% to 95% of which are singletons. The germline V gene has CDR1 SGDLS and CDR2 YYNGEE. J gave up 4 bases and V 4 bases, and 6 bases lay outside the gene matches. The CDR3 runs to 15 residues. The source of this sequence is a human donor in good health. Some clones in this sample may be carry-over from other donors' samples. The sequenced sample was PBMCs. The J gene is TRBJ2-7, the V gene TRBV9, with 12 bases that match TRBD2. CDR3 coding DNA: TGTGCCAGCAGCCTAGCGGGAGGGGCCGGGTACGAGCAGTACTTC. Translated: CASSLAGGAGYEQYF.